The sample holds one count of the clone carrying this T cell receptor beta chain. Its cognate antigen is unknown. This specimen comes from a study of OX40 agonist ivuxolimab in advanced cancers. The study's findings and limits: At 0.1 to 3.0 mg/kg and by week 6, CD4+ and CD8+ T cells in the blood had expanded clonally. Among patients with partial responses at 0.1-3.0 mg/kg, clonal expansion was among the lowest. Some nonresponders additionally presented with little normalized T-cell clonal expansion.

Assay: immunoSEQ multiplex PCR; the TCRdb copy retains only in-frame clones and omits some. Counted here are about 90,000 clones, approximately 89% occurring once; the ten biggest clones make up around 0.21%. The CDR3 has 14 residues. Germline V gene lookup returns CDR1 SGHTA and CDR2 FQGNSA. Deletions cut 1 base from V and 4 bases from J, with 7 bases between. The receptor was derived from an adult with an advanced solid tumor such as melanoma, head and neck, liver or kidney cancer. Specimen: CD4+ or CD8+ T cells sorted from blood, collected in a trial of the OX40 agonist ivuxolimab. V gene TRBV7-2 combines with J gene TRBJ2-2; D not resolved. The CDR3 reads CASSLGVTTGELFF. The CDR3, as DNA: TGTGCCAGCAGCTTAGGGGTCACCACCGGGGAGCTGTTTTTT.